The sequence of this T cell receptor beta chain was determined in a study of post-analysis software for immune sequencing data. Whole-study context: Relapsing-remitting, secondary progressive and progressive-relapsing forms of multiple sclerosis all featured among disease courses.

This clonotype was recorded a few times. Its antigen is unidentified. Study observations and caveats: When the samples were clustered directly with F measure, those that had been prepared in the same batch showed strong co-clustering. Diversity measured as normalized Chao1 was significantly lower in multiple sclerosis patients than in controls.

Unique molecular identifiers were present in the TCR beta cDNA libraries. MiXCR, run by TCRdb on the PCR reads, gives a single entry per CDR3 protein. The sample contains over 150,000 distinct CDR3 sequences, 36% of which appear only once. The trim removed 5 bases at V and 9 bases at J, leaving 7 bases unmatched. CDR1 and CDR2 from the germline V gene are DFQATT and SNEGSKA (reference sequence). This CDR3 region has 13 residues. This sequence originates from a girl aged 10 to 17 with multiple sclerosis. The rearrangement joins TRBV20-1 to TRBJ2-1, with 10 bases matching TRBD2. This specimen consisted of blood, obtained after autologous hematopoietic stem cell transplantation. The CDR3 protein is CSAPGLAGVEQFF. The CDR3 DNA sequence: TGCAGTGCTCCGGGGCTAGCGGGAGTTGAGCAGTTCTTC.